This TCR beta chain was obtained from a study of vaccination effects on CD4 cells after COVID-19. ViraFEST expansion of antigen-specific CD4+ T cells with viral peptide pools preceded sequencing. CD4+ T cell isolation took place after nine to eleven days of culture. All vaccine recipients tested negative for nucleocapsid antibodies and had never contracted SARS-CoV-2 infection. Half the medium was swapped for IL-2 medium on days 3 and 7. Comments on this clone: What it binds is not known.

Produced via immunoSEQ multiplex PCR; TCRdb's table is partial and in-frame only. Of some 68,000 clones detected, 80% appear once; the ten largest clones hold over 9%. The CDR3 is 13 amino acids. V was pared by 1 base and J by 2 bases, with 7 bases between. Germline values: CDR1 SGHTS, CDR2 YDEGEE. This clonotype was obtained from a human donor who received a COVID-19 vaccine. Sequenced material: CD4+ T cells from PBMCs cultured with SARS-CoV-2 spike peptides, taken before COVID-19 vaccination. The rearrangement links TRBV5-8 to TRBJ2-7, with D uncertain. CDR3 loop: CASSLPGTYEQYV. The CDR3 bases are TGTGCCAGCAGCTTGCCAGGAACCTACGAGCAGTACGTC.